The 3 T cell receptor beta chains reported below all come from one sample, sequenced in a study of T cells in Graves' hyperthyroidism and ophthalmopathy. From RNA transcripts, TCR beta CDR3 regions were amplified. RT-PCR in the first round (using the HTBI primer set) targeted the TCR CDR3. A single record per CDR3 protein comes from TCRdb applying MiXCR to the multiplex PCR reads. This sample has about half a million distinct CDR3 sequences, with approximately 24% found just once. Sequenced input: blood. The receptors originated from a woman in her 30s with Graves' ophthalmopathy.

This clonotype was observed many times. This chain joins TRBV7-8 and TRBJ2-7; weak D call: TRBD1 (5 bases). Germline V gives CDR1 SGHVS, CDR2 FQNEAQ. The V end lost 5 bases, the J end lost 1 base, and 15 bases lay between the germline ends. The CDR3 has 15 amino acids. The CDR3 DNA follows: TGTGCCAGCAGCACCGTCTGGGGCACGTCCTACGAGCAGTACTTC. Translated, it gives CASSTVWGTSYEQYF.

This clonotype has ten or more counts. The chain uses TRBV5-1 and TRBJ2-4; D not resolved. V dropped 4 bases and J dropped 5 bases, with 4 bases sitting between them. The length of the CDR3 is 11 residues. Per the germline V gene, CDR1 is SGHRS and CDR2 is YFSETQ. The CDR3, as DNA: TGCGCCAGCAGCCAGCAAAACATTCAGTACTTC. As protein: CASSQQNIQYF.

The chain combines TRBV20-1 with TRBJ1-1; D might be TRBD1 (6 bases). V shed 3 bases and J shed 2 bases, with 16 bases lying between them. The CDR3 is made up of 15 amino acids. Germline V gene lookup returns CDR1 DFQATT and CDR2 SNEGSKA (reference sequence). The CDR3 nucleotides read TGCAGTGCTAGGCCCACAGGGCGTAGAAACACTGAAGCTTTCTTT. Protein: CSARPTGRRNTEAFF.